Each of the 5 T cell receptor beta chains below was sequenced from the same sample in a study of T-cell memory formation after mild COVID-19. TCRdb reprocessed the 5' RACE reads via MiXCR and lists one record per CDR3 protein. This sample has more than 250,000 distinct CDR3 sequences, with 15% to 20% found just once. The sequenced material came from PBMCs or a T cell subset sorted from them (not recorded which). The receptors were gathered from a man between 18 and 35 years old who had mild COVID-19 (a few samples of this study predate the infection). Cell type and time point are not known.

The genes are TRBV7-2 and TRBJ1-2, with D possibly being TRBD1 (5 bases). CDR3 length equals 14 residues. Germline V gene sequence: CDR1 SGHTA, CDR2 FQGNSA. The V end was cut by 5 bases, the J end by 3 bases, with 13 bases between. CDR3: CASSPSGRDYGYTF. CDR3 DNA sequence: TGTGCCAGCAGCCCATCGGGCAGGGACTATGGCTACACCTTC.

This clonotype was detected a few times. The chain joins TRBV7-9 to TRBJ2-7; D possibly corresponds to TRBD2 (6 bases). The CDR3 sequence is 14 residues long. Germline assignment: CDR1 SEHNR and CDR2 FQNEAQ (reference sequence). Between the trimmed V and J ends, which lost 5 bases and 6 bases, there was a span of 17 bases. In nucleotides, the CDR3 is TGTGCCAGCAGCCTACTAGCAGGGACCTCCGAGCAGTACTTC. Encoded protein: CASSLLAGTSEQYF.

The CDR3 bases are TGTGCCAGCAGCTGGGGCTCCTCCATATCCTACGAGCAGTACTTC. This translates into CASSWGSSISYEQYF. V is TRBV14 and J is TRBJ2-7, with D possibly TRBD1 on 5 matching bases. The CDR3 is 15 residues long. Germline CDR1 and CDR2: SGHDN and FVKESK. Trimming shortened V by 5 bases and J by 1 base, and 15 bases separated the two germline ends.

This clonotype was seen ten or more times. The chain is built from TRBV9 and TRBJ1-1; 10 bases map to TRBD1. The V gene's germline CDR1 is SGDLS and CDR2 YYNGEE. V shed 4 bases, J shed 6 bases, and the junction held 9 bases outside the gene matches. CDR3 length: 15 residues. The CDR3 DNA reads TGTGCCAGCAGCTCTACCGGGACAGGGGTCGCTGAAGCTTTCTTT. Residues: CASSSTGTGVAEAFF. Together with reference TRBV9 and TRBJ1-1, the CDR3 gives the full variable domain: DSGVTQTPKHLITATGQRVTLRCSPRSGDLSVYWYQQSLDQGLQFLIQYYNGEERAKGNILERFSAQQFPDLHSELNLSSLELGDSALYFCASSSTGTGVAEAFFGQGTRLTVV.

This clonotype showed up many times. A read error may account for a junction end that differs from germline. The chain couples TRBV5-1 to TRBJ2-2; the D is unclear. The CDR3 covers 12 residues. In germline, CDR1 is SGHRS, CDR2 YFSETQ. The CDR3 region has the DNA TGTGCCAGCAGCTTAGACACCGGGGAGCTGTTTTTT. It codes for CASSLDTGELFF.